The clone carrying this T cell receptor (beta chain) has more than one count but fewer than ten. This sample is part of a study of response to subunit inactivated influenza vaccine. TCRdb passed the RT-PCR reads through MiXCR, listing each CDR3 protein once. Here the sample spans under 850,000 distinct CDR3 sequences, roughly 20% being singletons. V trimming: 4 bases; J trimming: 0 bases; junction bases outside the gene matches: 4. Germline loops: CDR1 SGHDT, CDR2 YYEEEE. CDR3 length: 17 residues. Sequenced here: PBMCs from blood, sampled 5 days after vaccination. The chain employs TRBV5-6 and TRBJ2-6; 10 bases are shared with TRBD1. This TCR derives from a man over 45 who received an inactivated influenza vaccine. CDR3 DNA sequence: TGTGCCAGCAGCCGGGACAGGGGATTCTCTGGGGCCAACGTCCTGACTTTC. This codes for CASSRDRGFSGANVLTF.